This record covers a single T cell receptor beta chain. No antigen is known for it. This record belongs to a study of T cells in Graves' hyperthyroidism and ophthalmopathy. Points from the study as a whole: Within blood appeared most thyroid clonotypes that had expanded above 0.001.

Researchers barred patients who had uncontrolled infection, other autoimmune disease, pregnancy or lactation. Regions amplified from RNA transcripts were the TCR beta CDR3 regions. Researchers ran a first-round RT-PCR on the TCR CDR3 using the HTBI primer set. TCRdb reprocessed the multiplex PCR reads with MiXCR, giving one entry per CDR3 protein. The table lists 560,000 or so distinct CDR3 sequences, around 46% of them singletons, with approximately 8.2% in the top ten. The CDR3 extends over 13 amino acids. Deletions cut 11 bases from V and 5 bases from J, with 18 bases between. The germline V gene encodes CDR1 SGHTA and CDR2 FQGNSA.

Sequences were obtained from peripheral blood or thyroid tissue (not recorded which). This clonotype was obtained from a young woman with Graves' hyperthyroidism. The gene calls are TRBV7-2 and TRBJ2-5; tentative D call: TRBD2 (6 bases). Here the CDR3 reads CAWRRPGGETQYF. CDR3 in DNA: TGTGCCTGGAGGCGGCCTGGGGGGGAGACCCAGTACTTC.